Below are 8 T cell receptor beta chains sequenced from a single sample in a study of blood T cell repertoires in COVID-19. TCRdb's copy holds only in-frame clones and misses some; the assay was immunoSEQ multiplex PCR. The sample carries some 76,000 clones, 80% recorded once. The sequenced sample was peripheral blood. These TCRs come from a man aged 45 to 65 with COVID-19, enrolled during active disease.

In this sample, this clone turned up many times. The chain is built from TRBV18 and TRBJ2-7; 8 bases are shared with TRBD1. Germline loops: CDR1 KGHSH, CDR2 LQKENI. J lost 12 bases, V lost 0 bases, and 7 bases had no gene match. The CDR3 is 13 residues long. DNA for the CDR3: TGTGCCAGCTCACCACCGAGACAGGGGAGTTCGTACTTC. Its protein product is CASSPPRQGSSYF.

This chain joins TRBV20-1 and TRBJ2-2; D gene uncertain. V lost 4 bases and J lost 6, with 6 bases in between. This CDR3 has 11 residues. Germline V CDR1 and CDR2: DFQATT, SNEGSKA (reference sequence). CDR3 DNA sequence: TGCAGTGCTACCCGGGCCGGGGAGCTGTTTTTT. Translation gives CSATRAGELFF.

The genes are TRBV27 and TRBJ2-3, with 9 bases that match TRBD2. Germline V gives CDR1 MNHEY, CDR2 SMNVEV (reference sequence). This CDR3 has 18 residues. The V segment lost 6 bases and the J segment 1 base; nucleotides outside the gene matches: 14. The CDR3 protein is CASRRSDLRLAGTDTQYF. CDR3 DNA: TGTGCCAGCAGACGATCCGATCTAAGACTAGCGGGCACAGATACGCAGTATTTT.

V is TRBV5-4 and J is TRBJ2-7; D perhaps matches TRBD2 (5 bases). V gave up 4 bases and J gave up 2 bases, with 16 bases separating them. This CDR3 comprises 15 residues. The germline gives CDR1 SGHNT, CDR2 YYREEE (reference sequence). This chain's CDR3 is CASSGWRTPAYEQYF. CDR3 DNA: TGTGCCAGCAGCGGATGGCGGACTCCCGCCTACGAGCAGTACTTC. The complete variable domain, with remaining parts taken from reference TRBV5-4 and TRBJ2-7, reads ETGVTQSPTHLIKTRGQQVTLRCSSQSGHNTVSWYQQALGQGPQFIFQYYREEENGRGNFPPRFSGLQFPNYSSELNVNALELDDSALYLCASSGWRTPAYEQYFGPGTRLTVT.

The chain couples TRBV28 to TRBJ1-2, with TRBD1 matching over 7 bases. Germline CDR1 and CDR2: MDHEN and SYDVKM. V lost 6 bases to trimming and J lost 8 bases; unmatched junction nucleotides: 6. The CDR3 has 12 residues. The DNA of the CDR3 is TGTGCCAGCAGAAGCAGGGGGGTGGGCTACACCTTC. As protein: CASRSRGVGYTF.

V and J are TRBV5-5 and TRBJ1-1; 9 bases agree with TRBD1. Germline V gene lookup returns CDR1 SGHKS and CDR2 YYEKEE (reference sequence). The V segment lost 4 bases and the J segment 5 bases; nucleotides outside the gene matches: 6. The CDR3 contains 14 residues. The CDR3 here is CASSNHRGQTEAFF. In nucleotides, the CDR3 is TGTGCCAGCAGCAACCACAGGGGGCAGACTGAAGCTTTCTTT.

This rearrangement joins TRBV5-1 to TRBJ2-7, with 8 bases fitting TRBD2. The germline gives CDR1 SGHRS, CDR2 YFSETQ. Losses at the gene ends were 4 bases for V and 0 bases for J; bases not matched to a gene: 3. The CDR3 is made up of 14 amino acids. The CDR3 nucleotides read TGCGCCAGCAGCCCGCGGGGGGCCTCCTACGAGCAGTACTTC. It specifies CASSPRGASYEQYF.

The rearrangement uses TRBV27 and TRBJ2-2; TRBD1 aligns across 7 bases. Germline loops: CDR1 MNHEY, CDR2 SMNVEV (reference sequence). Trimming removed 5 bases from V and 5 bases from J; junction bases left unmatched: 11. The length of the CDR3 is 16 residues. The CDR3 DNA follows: TGTGCCAGCAGTGCTACAACGTACAGGGGAACCGGGGAGCTGTTTTTT. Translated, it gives CASSATTYRGTGELFF.